Listed below are T cell receptor beta chains from one sample, sequenced in a study of cytomegalovirus exposure and HLA in healthy donors. Some clones are missing from TCRdb's copy, which holds only in-frame ones; the method was immunoSEQ multiplex PCR. The sample has roughly 160,000 clones; 82% are singletons. The specimen sequenced was PBMCs. The source of these receptors is a male donor in good health and CMV-seropositive. Both conserved end residues are part of each CDR3. Fields, in order: clone size, D gene, J gene, V gene, CDR3 protein, CDR3 DNA. D genes are given only for firm matches. The size of a clone is reported for some rows only, either as once, few or many, or as a class for expanded clones.

size: -; D: TRBD1; J: TRBJ1-4; V: TRBV30; CDR3: CAWSGGQANEKLFF; DNA: TGTGCCTGGAGTGGGGGACAGGCTAATGAAAAACTGTTTTTT
size: -; D: TRBD2; J: TRBJ2-4; V: TRBV5-1; CDR3: CASSLDGGSAKNSQYF; DNA: TGCGCCAGCAGCTTGGACGGGGGGTCGGCCAAAAACAGTCAGTACTTC
size: -; D: TRBD2; J: TRBJ2-5; V: TRBV4-3; CDR3: CASSQGLAGETQYF; DNA: TGCGCCAGCAGCCAAGGACTAGCGGGGGAGACCCAGTACTTC
size: -; D: TRBD2; J: TRBJ2-1; V: TRBV27; CDR3: CASSLRLAGGRNEQFF; DNA: TGTGCCAGCAGTCTGAGACTAGCGGGAGGCAGGAATGAGCAGTTCTTC
size: -; D: TRBD1; J: TRBJ2-5; V: TRBV7-8; CDR3: CASYGTGIRSGETQYF; DNA: TGTGCCAGCTACGGGACAGGGATTCGTTCAGGGGAGACCCAGTACTTC
size: -; D: -; J: TRBJ2-2; V: TRBV11-3; CDR3: CASSLAGTNTGELFF; DNA: TGTGCCAGCAGCTTAGCGGGGACTAACACCGGGGAGCTGTTTTTT
size: -; D: -; J: TRBJ2-7; V: TRBV10-1; CDR3: CASSRQGGEQYF; DNA: TGCGCCAGCAGTCGACAGGGAGGCGAGCAGTACTTC
size: once; D: TRBD2; J: TRBJ2-7; V: TRBV6-5; CDR3: CASSYLAGPSYEQYF; DNA: TGTGCCAGCAGTTACCTAGCGGGACCCAGCTACGAGCAGTACTTC
size: -; D: -; J: TRBJ1-2; V: TRBV7-9; CDR3: CASRVVGVTDYTF; DNA: TGTGCCAGCAGAGTCGTGGGAGTTACCGACTACACCTTC
size: -; D: TRBD2; J: TRBJ2-3; V: TRBV27; CDR3: CASSFFGGVDTQYF; DNA: TGTGCCAGCAGTTTCTTCGGGGGGGTAGATACGCAGTATTTT
size: -; D: TRBD2; J: TRBJ2-1; V: TRBV4-3; CDR3: CASSQERDYYNEQFF; DNA: TGCGCCAGCAGCCAAGAGAGGGACTACTACAATGAGCAGTTCTTC
size: few; D: TRBD2; J: TRBJ2-1; V: TRBV29-1; CDR3: CSGRAGGLYNEQFF; DNA: TGCAGCGGTCGTGCGGGAGGCCTCTACAATGAGCAGTTCTTC
size: -; D: TRBD1; J: TRBJ1-2; V: TRBV7-2; CDR3: CASSFGRRDRDNYGYTF; DNA: TGTGCCAGCAGCTTTGGGAGGAGAGACAGGGATAACTATGGCTACACCTTC
size: few; D: -; J: TRBJ2-1; V: TRBV4-3; CDR3: CASSQESGGSYNEQFF; DNA: TGCGCCAGCAGCCAAGAGTCCGGGGGCTCCTACAATGAGCAGTTCTTC
size: -; D: -; J: TRBJ1-3; V: TRBV19; CDR3: CASKSHTGNTIYF; DNA: TGTGCCAGCAAATCCCACACGGGAAACACCATATATTTT
size: few; D: -; J: TRBJ2-2; V: TRBV11-2; CDR3: CASSRPGGRTGELFF; DNA: TGTGCCAGCAGCCGACCCGGGGGTCGCACCGGGGAGCTGTTTTTT
size: -; D: TRBD1; J: TRBJ2-7; V: TRBV27; CDR3: CASRSGTGGYEQYF; DNA: TGTGCCAGCAGATCCGGGACAGGGGGCTACGAGCAGTACTTC
size: once; D: -; J: TRBJ1-2; V: TRBV28; CDR3: CASSFQGTNYGYTF; DNA: TGTGCCAGCAGTTTTCAGGGAACTAACTATGGCTACACCTTC
size: -; D: -; J: TRBJ2-1; V: TRBV12-1; CDR3: CASKLFHTGVTDNEQFF; DNA: TGTGCCAGCAAGTTATTCCATACGGGAGTAACCGACAATGAGCAGTTCTTC
size: -; D: -; J: TRBJ1-1; V: TRBV5-1; CDR3: CASGALNTEAFF; DNA: TGCGCCAGCGGGGCCCTAAACACTGAAGCTTTCTTT
size: -; D: -; J: TRBJ2-1; V: TRBV29-1; CDR3: CSVMTGSSYNEQFF; DNA: TGCAGCGTCATGACAGGTAGCTCCTACAATGAGCAGTTCTTC
size: -; D: -; J: TRBJ1-5; V: TRBV7-9; CDR3: CASSLDVGEGNQPQHF; DNA: TGTGCCAGCAGCTTAGATGTCGGGGAGGGCAATCAGCCCCAGCATTTT
size: -; D: TRBD2; J: TRBJ2-3; V: TRBV27; CDR3: CASSQRTSRSTDTQYF; DNA: TGTGCCAGCAGCCAAAGGACTAGCCGTAGCACAGATACGCAGTATTTT
size: -; D: -; J: TRBJ1-4; V: TRBV4-1; CDR3: CASSARSRGEKLFF; DNA: TGCGCCAGCAGCGCTCGATCAAGAGGTGAAAAACTGTTTTTT
size: -; D: -; J: TRBJ2-7; V: TRBV5-1; CDR3: CASSLKQGSSAEQYF; DNA: TGCGCCAGCAGCTTGAAACAGGGCTCCTCGGCCGAGCAGTACTTC
size: -; D: TRBD1; J: TRBJ1-1; V: TRBV27; CDR3: CASSKGPTGGEAFF; DNA: TGTGCCAGCAGTAAGGGGCCGACAGGGGGCGAGGCTTTCTTT
size: -; D: TRBD1; J: TRBJ2-7; V: TRBV5-1; CDR3: CASSLGPGTGDSEQYF; DNA: TGCGCCAGCAGCTTGGGACCCGGGACAGGGGATTCCGAGCAGTACTTC
size: -; D: TRBD1; J: TRBJ2-3; V: TRBV6-5; CDR3: CASSMGQGGDTQYF; DNA: TGTGCCAGCAGCATGGGACAGGGAGGAGATACGCAGTATTTT
size: -; D: TRBD1; J: TRBJ1-1; V: TRBV2; CDR3: CASRRGQGTEAFF; DNA: TGTGCCAGTCGACGGGGACAGGGCACTGAAGCTTTCTTT
size: -; D: TRBD1; J: TRBJ2-2; V: TRBV7-7; CDR3: CASSPNLGQGTGELFF; DNA: TGTGCCAGCAGCCCAAATCTGGGACAGGGGACCGGGGAGCTGTTTTTT
size: -; D: -; J: TRBJ2-1; V: TRBV19; CDR3: CATRTTSLTIYEQFF; DNA: TGTGCCACTCGGACCACTAGTCTAACAATTTATGAGCAGTTCTTC
size: -; D: TRBD1; J: TRBJ1-1; V: TRBV15; CDR3: CATKEQGGTEAFF; DNA: TGTGCCACCAAAGAGCAGGGGGGCACTGAAGCTTTCTTT
size: -; D: -; J: TRBJ2-7; V: TRBV7-2; CDR3: CASSLVQGAYEQYF; DNA: TGTGCCAGCAGCTTAGTTCAAGGGGCCTACGAGCAGTACTTC
size: -; D: -; J: TRBJ2-1; V: TRBV9; CDR3: CASSVGGDLIYNEQFF; DNA: TGTGCCAGCAGCGTAGGGGGGGACCTGATCTACAATGAGCAGTTCTTC
size: -; D: TRBD2; J: TRBJ2-6; V: TRBV28; CDR3: CASSLKLAGVIFASGANVLTF; DNA: TGTGCCAGCAGTTTAAAACTAGCGGGAGTAATTTTCGCCTCTGGGGCCAACGTCCTGACTTTC
size: -; D: TRBD1; J: TRBJ2-2; V: TRBV7-8; CDR3: CASSLGTAKTGELFF; DNA: TGTGCCAGCAGCCTCGGGACAGCAAAAACCGGGGAGCTGTTTTTT
size: once; D: -; J: TRBJ2-3; V: TRBV7-9; CDR3: CASSWSDTQYF; DNA: TGTGCCAGCAGTTGGAGTGATACGCAGTATTTT
size: -; D: -; J: TRBJ1-1; V: TRBV6-5; CDR3: CASSPLGGAHTEAFF; DNA: TGTGCCAGCAGTCCCTTAGGGGGGGCCCACACTGAAGCTTTCTTT
size: -; D: TRBD2; J: TRBJ2-1; V: TRBV4-3; CDR3: CASSQGLAGGYNEQFF; DNA: TGCGCCAGCAGCCAAGGTTTAGCGGGAGGCTACAATGAGCAGTTCTTC
size: -; D: -; J: TRBJ1-5; V: TRBV7-8; CDR3: CASSREARNQPQHF; DNA: TGTGCCAGCAGCCGAGAGGCCCGCAATCAGCCCCAGCATTTT
size: -; D: TRBD1; J: TRBJ1-1; V: TRBV5-1; CDR3: CASSPDRDEAFF; DNA: TGCGCCAGCAGCCCGGACAGGGACGAGGCTTTCTTT
size: -; D: TRBD1; J: TRBJ1-1; V: TRBV7-2; CDR3: CASSLRQGENTEAFF; DNA: TGTGCCAGCAGCTTAAGACAGGGGGAGAACACTGAAGCTTTCTTT
size: -; D: -; J: TRBJ1-5; V: TRBV5-1; CDR3: CASSSGLLNQPQHF; DNA: TGCGCCAGCAGCTCGGGACTCCTTAATCAGCCCCAGCATTTT
size: -; D: TRBD1; J: TRBJ1-1; V: TRBV7-2; CDR3: CASSRRQGAVTEAFF; DNA: TGTGCCAGCAGCCGAAGACAGGGGGCGGTTACTGAAGCTTTCTTT